This note documents a single TCR beta chain sequence. Its antigen target is currently unknown. It has no much larger one-base neighbor in the sample; base qualities were not kept. The data were obtained in a study of shared clonotypes between healthy human individuals (TCRdb year 2020). With respect to the entire study: The cohort comprised a couple of women and a few men aged 18 to 49 years. For each donor, three plates each were used for CD4 naive and CD4 memory, two plates were used for CD8 naive, and one plate was used for CD8 memory. To estimate repertoire size and how much clonotype sharing occurs between individuals, the study deeply sequenced the blood TCR repertoires of roughly 5 healthy adults. To increase sequencing depth and limit assay-specific biases, TCR repertoire library preparation and sequencing were carried out by different laboratories using diverse techniques. Each donor's leukapheresis produced roughly between roughly 0.85 and 9.5 billion PBMCs.

The CDR3 runs 12 residues from the cysteine to the phenylalanine. CDR3 DNA is the only sequence kept; it has 36 bases, read in frame from the first base. The V and J ends are trimmed by 5 bases and 7 bases, leaving 10 bases between them. The germline V gene supplies CDR1 SGHTA and CDR2 FQGNSA. What the work shows at the level of the full study, not this receptor alone: Even with the large sequencing depth, rarefaction of the sorted-subset datasets indicated that sequencing was incomplete. Because the study included only a small number of donors, the genetic and exposure-history diversity represented was limited. Only blood was sampled, and tissue TCR repertoires likely differ from those in blood. Pairwise subsampling led to the expectation that sequencing depth would affect the degree of clonotype sharing among donors. Larger estimated clonotype richness was generally found for naive subsets than for memory subsets. Sharing across a few donors was observed for around 5% of naive CD4, less than 4% of naive CD8, 2% to 2.5% of memory CD4, and less than 0.45% of memory CD8 clonotypes. Higher generation probabilities were observed for clonotypes shared by all four sorted-subset donors than for non-shared clonotypes.

TCR CDR3 regions were amplified from genomic DNA by multiplex PCR using the deep immunoSEQ assay. Genomic DNA extracted from each cell subset was distributed evenly over all wells of several immunoSEQ 96-well plates, and each plate served as one replicate. For sorted subsets, each replicate PCR was loaded with 200 ng genomic DNA, equivalent to approximately 27,000 T cell genomes. Purified libraries were measured with a Qubit 3.0 fluorometer, size-checked on a Bioanalyzer 2100, and measured again with the KAPA Library Quantification kit. Every immunoSEQ 96-well plate was sequenced on a separate single-read 150-cycle Illumina NextSeq 550 flow cell. The original methods were these. Because only junctional sequences without quality scores were contained in the immunoSEQ output, filtering matching that applied to full-length reads could not be performed. Sequences were annotated with PyIR, a Python wrapper for IgBLAST v1.9, using IMGT germline references to assign V/J genes and CDR3. Reads were filtered out if the reads had weak V/J assignments (E-value above 1e-6), no CDR3, stop codons, out-of-frame junctions, or ambiguous translated residues. V3J clonotypes were defined by identical inferred V gene, J gene, and CDR3 amino acid sequence. To compute the percentage overlap between repertoires, the number of shared unique clonotypes was divided by the size of the smaller repertoire. Repertoire richness was assessed with RTK rarefaction, the Chao1 estimator, and Recon v2.1 estimates of unobserved clonotypes. For all TCRbeta clonotypes obtained by the gDNA method from four donors, generation probabilities were computed with OLGA. Imported from immuneACCESS, the table was reduced by TCRdb to in-frame sequences with V and J called. These copies leave out some clones; in studies compared against another copy, an unresolved V gene accounts for under half, and the cause of the remainder is not known. V and J calls and clone size are given by that table; D and trimming were obtained from the DNA. The sample yields 2 million to 2.5 million clones; 90% to 96% were counted once. The top ten hold 0.1% to 0.15% of the sample.

The donors were healthy, HIV-negative adults who had no recently reported acute infections or vaccinations. Every donor was a Caucasian adult residing in Nashville, Tennessee, USA. CD4+ T cells were enriched by magnetic negative selection, after which naive cells were positively selected on CD45RA and the negative fraction was taken as the memory subset. After blood collection by leukapheresis, PBMCs were isolated using Ficoll-Histopaque density gradient centrifugation and then cryopreserved in the vapor phase of liquid nitrogen. Analytical flow cytometry was used to check the purity and quantity of each magnetically sorted T cell population. Genomic DNA was isolated from every sorted fraction and measured by UV absorbance on a Nanodrop 2000c.

This sequence was found in a man between 18 and 29 years old in good health. The material sequenced was naive CD4+ T cells sorted from blood. According to the study, the label for this sample's cell subset or site signals: CD45RA+ positively selected. The chain employs TRBV7-2 and TRBJ2-3, with no confidently assigned D gene. The encoded CDR3 is CASSPWMNTQYF. The sequenced DNA: TGTGCCAGCAGCCCGTGGATGAATACGCAGTATTTT.